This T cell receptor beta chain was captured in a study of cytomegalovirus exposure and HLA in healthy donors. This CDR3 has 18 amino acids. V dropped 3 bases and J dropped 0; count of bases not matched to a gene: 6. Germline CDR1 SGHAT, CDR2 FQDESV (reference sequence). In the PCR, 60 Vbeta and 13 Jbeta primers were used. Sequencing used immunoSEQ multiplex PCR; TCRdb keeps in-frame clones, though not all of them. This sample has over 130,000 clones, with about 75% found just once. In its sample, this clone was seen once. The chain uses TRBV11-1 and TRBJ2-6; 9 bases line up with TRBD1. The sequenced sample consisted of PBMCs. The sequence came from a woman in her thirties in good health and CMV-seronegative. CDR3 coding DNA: TGTGCCAGCAGCTTGGGACAGGGCTGGTCCTCTGGGGCCAACGTCCTGACTTTC. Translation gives CASSLGQGWSSGANVLTF.